This TCR beta chain was sequenced in a study of blood T cell repertoires in COVID-19. The CDR3 spans 15 residues. CDR1 PRHDT and CDR2 FYEKMQ come from the germline V gene (reference sequence). V was clipped by 5 bases and J by 5 bases; unmatched bases: 8. Sequencing used immunoSEQ multiplex PCR; TCRdb keeps in-frame clones, though not all of them. Seen here are about 410,000 clones, 89% observed once, and the top ten hold approximately 1.5%. This receptor was identified in a woman aged 40 to 50 with COVID-19, enrolled during active disease. J is TRBJ1-4 and V is TRBV13; TRBD1 aligns across 7 bases. Sequencing was done on a sample of peripheral blood. The CDR3 here is CASSLRGQMNEKLFF. The CDR3 DNA sequence: TGTGCCAGCAGCCTTCGGGGACAGATGAATGAAAAACTGTTTTTT.